The T cell receptor (beta chain) described here comes from a study of OX40 agonist ivuxolimab in advanced cancers. Study-level information: Two patients with cutaneous melanoma and one with hepatocellular carcinoma, three in total, showed partial responses. Study results and limitations: Researchers did not establish what antigens the expanded peripheral T cells target. At 0.1-3.0 mg/kg, partial responders had clonal expansion among the lowest observed.

Sequenced by immunoSEQ multiplex PCR; TCRdb stores in-frame clones only, minus some. Of around 62,000 clones in the sample, about 88% were seen once. Worth noting for this clone: Its antigen is unidentified.

V was cut by 4 bases and J by 2 bases, with 8 bases left in between. Looked up from germline, CDR1 is LNHNV and CDR2 is YYDKDF (reference sequence). The CDR3 loop spans 13 amino acids. The origin of this receptor is an adult with an advanced solid tumor such as melanoma, head and neck, liver or kidney cancer. V usage is TRBV15 and J usage is TRBJ2-5, with unresolved D. The input for sequencing was CD4+ or CD8+ T cells sorted from blood, taken in a trial of the OX40 agonist ivuxolimab. CDR3: CATSIGSQETQYF. In nucleotides, the CDR3 is TGTGCCACCAGCATTGGCTCTCAAGAGACCCAGTACTTC.